A selection of T cell receptor beta chains follows, all from one sample in a study of cytomegalovirus exposure and HLA in healthy donors. TCRdb's copy holds only in-frame clones and misses some; the assay was immunoSEQ multiplex PCR. The table lists 95,000 to 150,000 clones, approximately 80% of them singletons, with over 0.2% in the top ten. Sequencing was done on a sample of PBMCs. These receptors were taken from a man aged 45-65 years in good health and CMV-seronegative. CDR3s include the opening cysteine and the closing phenylalanine or tryptophan. Each record gives: J gene, clone size, V gene, D gene, CDR3 DNA, CDR3 protein. D genes are given only for firm matches. Size values are once, few and many counts, or a class for expanded clones, and some rows have none.

J gene: TRBJ1-4; clone size: -; V gene: TRBV7-2; D gene: -; CDR3 DNA: TGTGCCAGCAGCTCCCCCGGGACAACTAATGAAAAACTGTTTTTT; CDR3 protein: CASSSPGTTNEKLFF
J gene: TRBJ2-2; clone size: -; V gene: TRBV28; D gene: TRBD1; CDR3 DNA: TGTGCCAGCAGTTACAGGGGGACGAACACCGGGGAGCTGTTTTTT; CDR3 protein: CASSYRGTNTGELFF
J gene: TRBJ1-5; clone size: once; V gene: TRBV2; D gene: TRBD1; CDR3 DNA: TGTGCCAGCAGCCAGGGGGCGAGCAATCAGCCCCAGCATTTT; CDR3 protein: CASSQGASNQPQHF
J gene: TRBJ1-2; clone size: -; V gene: TRBV9; D gene: -; CDR3 DNA: TGTGCCAGCACTGGCCTAGGAGGAACTAACTATGGCTACACCTTC; CDR3 protein: CASTGLGGTNYGYTF
J gene: TRBJ2-1; clone size: -; V gene: TRBV27; D gene: -; CDR3 DNA: TGTGCCAGCAGCTATGACTTGGGACTGGATCACAATGAGCAGTTCTTC; CDR3 protein: CASSYDLGLDHNEQFF
J gene: TRBJ2-1; clone size: -; V gene: TRBV7-9; D gene: -; CDR3 DNA: TGTGCCAGCAGCTCAGCTACAGGATACAATGAGCAGTTCTTC; CDR3 protein: CASSSATGYNEQFF
J gene: TRBJ2-7; clone size: once; V gene: TRBV28; D gene: -; CDR3 DNA: TGTGCCAGCAGTTTCTTCTACGAGCAGTACTTC; CDR3 protein: CASSFFYEQYF
J gene: TRBJ1-4; clone size: -; V gene: TRBV4-1; D gene: TRBD1; CDR3 DNA: TGCGCCAGCAGCCAAGAGGGGGACAGTCTCAATGAAAAACTGTTTTTT; CDR3 protein: CASSQEGDSLNEKLFF
J gene: TRBJ2-1; clone size: -; V gene: TRBV10-3; D gene: TRBD2; CDR3 DNA: TGTGCCAGTAGCGGGAGGGCCGTAGGGAATGAGCAGTTCTTC; CDR3 protein: CASSGRAVGNEQFF
J gene: TRBJ1-2; clone size: -; V gene: TRBV5-4; D gene: -; CDR3 DNA: TGTGCCAGCAGTCCGGCTGGACTCTATGGCTACACCTTC; CDR3 protein: CASSPAGLYGYTF
J gene: TRBJ2-4; clone size: -; V gene: TRBV7-9; D gene: -; CDR3 DNA: TGTTCCAGCAGCTTAACAGGGCAAGTTCAGTACTTC; CDR3 protein: CSSSLTGQVQYF
J gene: TRBJ2-2; clone size: -; V gene: TRBV19; D gene: TRBD1; CDR3 DNA: TGTGCCAGTAGCCCTGGACAGGGTAGCCCCGGGGAGCTGTTTTTT; CDR3 protein: CASSPGQGSPGELFF
J gene: TRBJ2-1; clone size: -; V gene: TRBV4-2; D gene: -; CDR3 DNA: TGTGCCAGCAGCCAGGAGGGACCTACCTACAATGAGCAGTTCTTC; CDR3 protein: CASSQEGPTYNEQFF
J gene: TRBJ2-1; clone size: -; V gene: TRBV5-4; D gene: TRBD1; CDR3 DNA: TGTGCCAGCAGCTGGAGGACAGGTCCGACCTACAATGAGCAGTTCTTC; CDR3 protein: CASSWRTGPTYNEQFF
J gene: TRBJ2-3; clone size: -; V gene: TRBV27; D gene: -; CDR3 DNA: TGTGCCAGCAGTTATAGCGGACCCCACACAGATACGCAGTATTTT; CDR3 protein: CASSYSGPHTDTQYF
J gene: TRBJ2-2; clone size: -; V gene: TRBV2; D gene: TRBD1; CDR3 DNA: TGTGCCCGCACTCAAGACAGGGCCGCGAACACCGGGGAGCTGTTTTTT; CDR3 protein: CARTQDRAANTGELFF
J gene: TRBJ2-7; clone size: -; V gene: TRBV6-5; D gene: -; CDR3 DNA: TGTGCCAGCAGCCGCACAGGAAACCAGCAGTACTTC; CDR3 protein: CASSRTGNQQYF
J gene: TRBJ1-2; clone size: -; V gene: TRBV9; D gene: -; CDR3 DNA: TGTGCCAGCAGCCCACAGACAGTGAACTATGGCTACACCTTC; CDR3 protein: CASSPQTVNYGYTF
J gene: TRBJ1-1; clone size: -; V gene: TRBV19; D gene: -; CDR3 DNA: TGTGCCAGTAGTATAGCGGGGGAAGCTGAAGCTTTCTTT; CDR3 protein: CASSIAGEAEAFF
J gene: TRBJ2-2; clone size: -; V gene: TRBV19; D gene: -; CDR3 DNA: TGTGCCAGTAGTATAACGGCGGGCGGGGAGCTGTTTTTT; CDR3 protein: CASSITAGGELFF
J gene: TRBJ1-2; clone size: -; V gene: TRBV7-8; D gene: TRBD1; CDR3 DNA: TGTGCCAGCAGCCGAGACAGGGGCCATGGCTACACCTTC; CDR3 protein: CASSRDRGHGYTF
J gene: TRBJ2-1; clone size: -; V gene: TRBV6-4; D gene: -; CDR3 DNA: TGTGCCAGCAGTGCGACCAGGAGGGCCAGGTATGAGCAGTTCTTC; CDR3 protein: CASSATRRARYEQFF
J gene: TRBJ2-7; clone size: few; V gene: TRBV6-5; D gene: -; CDR3 DNA: TGTGCCAGCAGTTACATAAGGCAGGGGCAGAGCGAGCAGTACTTC; CDR3 protein: CASSYIRQGQSEQYF
J gene: TRBJ1-2; clone size: -; V gene: TRBV5-1; D gene: -; CDR3 DNA: TGCGCCAGCAGCTTGGTACCAGGGGAGGGCTATGGCTACACCTTC; CDR3 protein: CASSLVPGEGYGYTF
J gene: TRBJ2-2; clone size: -; V gene: TRBV4-1; D gene: -; CDR3 DNA: TGCGCCAGCAGCCAAGAAGAGGGAAACACCGGGGAGCTGTTTTTT; CDR3 protein: CASSQEEGNTGELFF
J gene: TRBJ2-5; clone size: -; V gene: TRBV5-1; D gene: TRBD1; CDR3 DNA: TGCGCCAGCAGCACCGGGACAGAAGAGACCCAGTACTTC; CDR3 protein: CASSTGTEETQYF
J gene: TRBJ2-2; clone size: -; V gene: TRBV27; D gene: -; CDR3 DNA: TGTGCCAGCAGCCTATCGGACTGGAGCGGGGAGCTGTTTTTT; CDR3 protein: CASSLSDWSGELFF
J gene: TRBJ1-1; clone size: -; V gene: TRBV9; D gene: -; CDR3 DNA: TGTGCCAGCAGCGTAGGGATCGGGGACACTGAAGCTTTCTTT; CDR3 protein: CASSVGIGDTEAFF
J gene: TRBJ1-1; clone size: -; V gene: TRBV7-3; D gene: -; CDR3 DNA: TGTGCCAGCGGAGACGGAGTACTGGCTTTCTTT; CDR3 protein: CASGDGVLAFF
J gene: TRBJ1-2; clone size: -; V gene: TRBV6-6; D gene: -; CDR3 DNA: TGTGCCAGCAAGGACAACGCTAACTATGGCTACACCTTC; CDR3 protein: CASKDNANYGYTF
J gene: TRBJ1-1; clone size: -; V gene: TRBV7-9; D gene: TRBD1; CDR3 DNA: TGTGCCAGCAGCCCATATGTGACAGGGGCGGTCACTGAAGCTTTCTTT; CDR3 protein: CASSPYVTGAVTEAFF
J gene: TRBJ1-1; clone size: few; V gene: TRBV30; D gene: -; CDR3 DNA: TGTGCCTGGAGTGTACGGGGAGGGGAAGCTTTCTTT; CDR3 protein: CAWSVRGGEAFF
J gene: TRBJ1-6; clone size: once; V gene: TRBV18; D gene: -; CDR3 DNA: TGTGCCAGCTCAGCGGGACTCAGAGGCTCACCCCTCCACTTT; CDR3 protein: CASSAGLRGSPLHF
J gene: TRBJ2-7; clone size: -; V gene: TRBV7-3; D gene: -; CDR3 DNA: TGTGCCAGCAGCTTAGAGGGAAGCCCCGACGAGCAGTACTTC; CDR3 protein: CASSLEGSPDEQYF
J gene: TRBJ2-1; clone size: -; V gene: TRBV5-1; D gene: TRBD2; CDR3 DNA: TGCGCCAGCAGCCCCCGGCCGGGAGGCGGGCGTTACAATGAGCAGTTCTTC; CDR3 protein: CASSPRPGGGRYNEQFF
J gene: TRBJ2-3; clone size: -; V gene: TRBV5-1; D gene: -; CDR3 DNA: TGCGCCAGCAGCTTGGCCTTCGGCTTAGGAGACAGGCAGACAGATACGCAGTATTTT; CDR3 protein: CASSLAFGLGDRQTDTQYF
J gene: TRBJ2-5; clone size: -; V gene: TRBV19; D gene: -; CDR3 DNA: TGTGCCAGTAGTATGTCCCAGCGGGTGCAAACGACCCAGTACTTC; CDR3 protein: CASSMSQRVQTTQYF
J gene: TRBJ2-5; clone size: -; V gene: TRBV5-4; D gene: -; CDR3 DNA: TGTGCCAGCAGCTTTGGTGGGTCGGGAGAGACCCAGTACTTC; CDR3 protein: CASSFGGSGETQYF
J gene: TRBJ2-5; clone size: -; V gene: TRBV7-2; D gene: TRBD2; CDR3 DNA: TGTGCCAGCAACCAGCCTAGCGGGAGATCGGAGACCCAGTACTTC; CDR3 protein: CASNQPSGRSETQYF
J gene: TRBJ1-1; clone size: few; V gene: TRBV10-3; D gene: -; CDR3 DNA: TGTGCCTTCTCTCAGGGTTTCGACACTGAAGCTTTCTTT; CDR3 protein: CAFSQGFDTEAFF
J gene: TRBJ1-5; clone size: once; V gene: TRBV19; D gene: -; CDR3 DNA: TGTGCCAGTAGTAACGTCTTGCGGGATGATCAGCCCCAGCATTTT; CDR3 protein: CASSNVLRDDQPQHF
J gene: TRBJ2-7; clone size: -; V gene: TRBV19; D gene: TRBD1; CDR3 DNA: TGTGCCAGTAGTATCGGGACAGGGTCCGACGAGCAGTACTTC; CDR3 protein: CASSIGTGSDEQYF
J gene: TRBJ2-2; clone size: -; V gene: TRBV15; D gene: -; CDR3 DNA: TGTGCCACCAGCAGAGGTGGCAGGGCAGGCACCGGGGAGCTGTTTTTT; CDR3 protein: CATSRGGRAGTGELFF
J gene: TRBJ2-7; clone size: -; V gene: TRBV5-1; D gene: TRBD2; CDR3 DNA: TGCGCCAGCAGCCGACTAGCGGGAGAGGGGTACGAGCAGTACTTC; CDR3 protein: CASSRLAGEGYEQYF
J gene: TRBJ1-5; clone size: few; V gene: TRBV6-6; D gene: TRBD1; CDR3 DNA: TGTGCCAGCAGTTCGGACAGGGCCCAGCCCCAGCATTTT; CDR3 protein: CASSSDRAQPQHF
J gene: TRBJ1-5; clone size: -; V gene: TRBV15; D gene: -; CDR3 DNA: TGTGCCACCAGCAGAGAGCGGGGGACCAATCAGCCCCAGCATTTT; CDR3 protein: CATSRERGTNQPQHF
J gene: TRBJ2-2; clone size: -; V gene: TRBV5-4; D gene: TRBD1; CDR3 DNA: TGTGCCAGCAGCTTGGCCTTGGACAGGGTAACCGGGGAGCTGTTTTTT; CDR3 protein: CASSLALDRVTGELFF
J gene: TRBJ2-7; clone size: -; V gene: TRBV28; D gene: TRBD2; CDR3 DNA: TGTGCCAGCAGTTTATTCGCTCGGGGGGGCCACTACGAGCAGTACTTC; CDR3 protein: CASSLFARGGHYEQYF
J gene: TRBJ1-5; clone size: -; V gene: TRBV18; D gene: -; CDR3 DNA: TGTGCCAGCTCACCAGGGGCAGCCAATCAGCCCCAGCATTTT; CDR3 protein: CASSPGAANQPQHF
J gene: TRBJ2-7; clone size: few; V gene: TRBV18; D gene: -; CDR3 DNA: TGTGCCAGCTCACGCGGGGACCGACCATCCTACGAGCAGTACTTC; CDR3 protein: CASSRGDRPSYEQYF
J gene: TRBJ1-4; clone size: -; V gene: TRBV4-3; D gene: -; CDR3 DNA: TGCGCCAGCAGCCTGCAGGGATTGGGCGAAAAACTGTTTTTT; CDR3 protein: CASSLQGLGEKLFF
J gene: TRBJ1-3; clone size: few; V gene: TRBV11-3; D gene: TRBD1; CDR3 DNA: TGTGCCAGCAGTTCAGGGGGCATCTCTGGAAACACCATATATTTT; CDR3 protein: CASSSGGISGNTIYF
J gene: TRBJ2-1; clone size: -; V gene: TRBV29-1; D gene: -; CDR3 DNA: TGCAGCGTTGACTTGGTAGATGAACAGTTCTTC; CDR3 protein: CSVDLVDEQFF
J gene: TRBJ2-7; clone size: -; V gene: TRBV6-5; D gene: TRBD2; CDR3 DNA: TGTGCCAGCAGTCTAGCGGGGGGCAGCTCCTACGAGCAGTACTTC; CDR3 protein: CASSLAGGSSYEQYF
J gene: TRBJ2-3; clone size: few; V gene: TRBV6-4; D gene: -; CDR3 DNA: TGTGCCAGCAGTGGACGTGCACAGACTACGCAGTATTTT; CDR3 protein: CASSGRAQTTQYF
J gene: TRBJ1-1; clone size: -; V gene: TRBV29-1; D gene: -; CDR3 DNA: TGCAGCGTTATACGACAGAAGAACACTGAAGCTTTCTTT; CDR3 protein: CSVIRQKNTEAFF
J gene: TRBJ2-7; clone size: -; V gene: TRBV6-5; D gene: TRBD2; CDR3 DNA: TGTGCCAGCAGCGTGAAGTGGGGGGGTTACGAGCAGTACTTC; CDR3 protein: CASSVKWGGYEQYF
J gene: TRBJ1-1; clone size: few; V gene: TRBV19; D gene: -; CDR3 DNA: TGTGCCAGTAGTTTAGGTAGGAACACTGAAGCTTTCTTT; CDR3 protein: CASSLGRNTEAFF
J gene: TRBJ2-7; clone size: few; V gene: TRBV5-4; D gene: TRBD2; CDR3 DNA: TGTGCCAGCAGCTTGGAGGGACTAGCGGGAGACGAGCAGTACTTC; CDR3 protein: CASSLEGLAGDEQYF
J gene: TRBJ1-1; clone size: once; V gene: TRBV9; D gene: -; CDR3 DNA: TGTGCCAGCAGCACTCCAAGCACTGAAGCTTTCTTT; CDR3 protein: CASSTPSTEAFF